The clone carrying this TCR beta chain was detected only a few times. This entry belongs to a study of beta chain features in type 1 diabetes. From germline, CDR1 is SGHTA and CDR2 FQGNSA. The V and J ends lost 5 bases and 3 bases respectively, with 14 bases between them. The CDR3 runs 16 residues. Isolated RNA was reverse transcribed in full, so expressed TCRB transcripts were sequenced. Clones were read by immunoSEQ multiplex PCR, and TCRdb kept only the in-frame ones, dropping some. The sample records fewer than 550,000 clones, over 9.5% being singletons. Input material: naive CD4+ T cells from blood. This chain connects TRBV7-2 to TRBJ2-6, with a possible D match to TRBD1 (5 bases). The source of this sequence is a woman aged 18-29 years in good health. CDR3 region: CASSLQQAVGANVLTF. The DNA for the CDR3 is TGTGCCAGCAGCCTGCAACAGGCGGTTGGGGCCAACGTCCTGACTTTC.